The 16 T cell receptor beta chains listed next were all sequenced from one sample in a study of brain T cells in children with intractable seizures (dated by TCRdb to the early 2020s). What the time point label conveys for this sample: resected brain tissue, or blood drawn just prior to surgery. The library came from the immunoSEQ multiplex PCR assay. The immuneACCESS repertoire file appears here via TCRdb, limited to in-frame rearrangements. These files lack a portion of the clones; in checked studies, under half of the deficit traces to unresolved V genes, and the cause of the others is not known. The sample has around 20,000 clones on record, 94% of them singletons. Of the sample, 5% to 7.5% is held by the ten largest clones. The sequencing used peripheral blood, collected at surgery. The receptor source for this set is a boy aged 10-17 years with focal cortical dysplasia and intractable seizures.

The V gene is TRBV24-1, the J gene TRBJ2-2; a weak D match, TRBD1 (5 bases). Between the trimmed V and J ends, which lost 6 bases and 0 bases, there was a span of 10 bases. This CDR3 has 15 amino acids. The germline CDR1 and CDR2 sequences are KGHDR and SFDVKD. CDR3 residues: CATSQGFPNTGELFF. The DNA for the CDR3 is TGTGCCACCAGTCAGGGTTTCCCGAACACCGGGGAGCTGTTTTTT.

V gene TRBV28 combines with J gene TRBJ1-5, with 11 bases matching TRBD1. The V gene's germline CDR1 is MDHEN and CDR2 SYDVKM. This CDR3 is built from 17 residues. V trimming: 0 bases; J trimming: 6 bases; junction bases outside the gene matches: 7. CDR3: CASSLWSGTGGVQPQHF. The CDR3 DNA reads TGTGCCAGCAGTTTATGGTCCGGGACAGGGGGTGTTCAGCCCCAGCATTTT.

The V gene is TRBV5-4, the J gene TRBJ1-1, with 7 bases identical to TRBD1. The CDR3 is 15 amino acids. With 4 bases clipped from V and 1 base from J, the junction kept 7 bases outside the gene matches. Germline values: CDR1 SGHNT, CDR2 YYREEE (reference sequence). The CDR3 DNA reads TGTGCCAGCAGCCAACCGGGACAGTCGAACACTGAAGCTTTCTTT. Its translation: CASSQPGQSNTEAFF.

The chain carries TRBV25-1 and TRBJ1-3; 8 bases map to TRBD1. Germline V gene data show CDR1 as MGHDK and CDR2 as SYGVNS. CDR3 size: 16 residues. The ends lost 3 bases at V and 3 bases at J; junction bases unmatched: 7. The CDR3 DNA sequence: TGTGCCAGCAGTGAGCTGACAGGGGTATATGGAAACACCATATATTTT. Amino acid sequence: CASSELTGVYGNTIYF.

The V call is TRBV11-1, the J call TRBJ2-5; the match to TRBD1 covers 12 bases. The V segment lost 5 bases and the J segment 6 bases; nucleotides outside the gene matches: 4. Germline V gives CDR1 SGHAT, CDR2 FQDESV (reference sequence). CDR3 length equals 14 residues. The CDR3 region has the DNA TGTGCCAGCAGCCCCGGGACAGGGGGCAAGACCCAGTACTTC. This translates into CASSPGTGGKTQYF.

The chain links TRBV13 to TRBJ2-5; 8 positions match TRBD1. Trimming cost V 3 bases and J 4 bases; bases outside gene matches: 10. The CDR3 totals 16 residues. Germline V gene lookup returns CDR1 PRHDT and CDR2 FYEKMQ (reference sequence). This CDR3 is CASSLWGTGGGETQYF. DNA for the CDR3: TGTGCCAGCAGCTTGTGGGGGACAGGAGGTGGAGAGACCCAGTACTTC.

As DNA, the CDR3 is TGCGCCAGCAGCCCGGAGGGGAGCGGGGCCTACGAGCAGTACTTC. Protein: CASSPEGSGAYEQYF. The rearrangement uses TRBV4-1 and TRBJ2-7, with 7 bases matching TRBD2. Germline CDR1 and CDR2: MGHRA and YSYEKL. The CDR3 has 15 amino acids. J gave up 2 bases and V 4 bases, and 8 bases lay outside the gene matches.

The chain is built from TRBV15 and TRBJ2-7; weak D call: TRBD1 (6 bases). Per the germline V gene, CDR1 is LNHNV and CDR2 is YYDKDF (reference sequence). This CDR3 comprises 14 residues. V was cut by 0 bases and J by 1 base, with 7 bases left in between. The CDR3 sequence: CATSREGGSYEQYV. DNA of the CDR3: TGTGCCACCAGCAGAGAAGGGGGATCCTACGAGCAGTACGTC.

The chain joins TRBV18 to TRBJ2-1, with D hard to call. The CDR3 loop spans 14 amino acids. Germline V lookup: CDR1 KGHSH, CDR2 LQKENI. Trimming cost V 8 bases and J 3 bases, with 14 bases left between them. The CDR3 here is CASGESKGYNEQFF. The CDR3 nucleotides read TGTGCCAGCGGTGAATCAAAAGGCTACAATGAGCAGTTCTTC.

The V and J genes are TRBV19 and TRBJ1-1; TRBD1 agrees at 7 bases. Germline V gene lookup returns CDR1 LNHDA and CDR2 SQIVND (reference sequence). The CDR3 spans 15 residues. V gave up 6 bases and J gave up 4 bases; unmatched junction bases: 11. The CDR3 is CASSRGGTFGTEAFF. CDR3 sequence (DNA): TGTGCCAGTAGCAGGGGGGGAACGTTCGGCACTGAAGCTTTCTTT.

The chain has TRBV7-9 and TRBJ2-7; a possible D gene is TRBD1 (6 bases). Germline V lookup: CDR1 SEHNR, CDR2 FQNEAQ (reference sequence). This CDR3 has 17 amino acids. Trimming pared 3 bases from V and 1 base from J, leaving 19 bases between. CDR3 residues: CASSFYVSTGFSYEQYV. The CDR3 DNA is TGTGCCAGCAGCTTCTATGTTAGTACAGGGTTTTCCTACGAGCAGTACGTC.

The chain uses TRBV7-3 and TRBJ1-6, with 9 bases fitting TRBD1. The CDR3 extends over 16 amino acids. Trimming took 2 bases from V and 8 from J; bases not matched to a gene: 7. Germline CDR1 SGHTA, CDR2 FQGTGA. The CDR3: CASSLALTGGYSPLHF. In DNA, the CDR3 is TGTGCCAGCAGCTTAGCCTTGACAGGGGGATATTCACCCCTCCACTTT.

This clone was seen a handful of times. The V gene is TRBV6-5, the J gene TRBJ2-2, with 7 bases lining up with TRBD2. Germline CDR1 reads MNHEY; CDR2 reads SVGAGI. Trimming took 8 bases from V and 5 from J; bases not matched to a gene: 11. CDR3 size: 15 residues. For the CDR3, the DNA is TGTGCCAGCCGCACACTAGCGAGGAGGACCGGGGAGCTGTTTTTT. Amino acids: CASRTLARRTGELFF.

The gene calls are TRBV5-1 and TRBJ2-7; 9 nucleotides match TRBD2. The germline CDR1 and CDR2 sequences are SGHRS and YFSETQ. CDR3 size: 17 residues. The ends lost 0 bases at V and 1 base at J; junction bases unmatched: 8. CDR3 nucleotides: TGCGCCAGCAGCTTGGGGGCTAGCGGGGAAGATTCCTACGAGCAGTACTTC. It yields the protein CASSLGASGEDSYEQYF. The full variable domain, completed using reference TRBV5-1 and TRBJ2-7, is KAGVTQTPRYLIKTRGQQVTLSCSPISGHRSVSWYQQTPGQGLQFLFEYFSETQRNKGNFPGRFSGRQFSNSRSEMNVSTLELGDSALYLCASSLGASGEDSYEQYFGPGTRLTVT.

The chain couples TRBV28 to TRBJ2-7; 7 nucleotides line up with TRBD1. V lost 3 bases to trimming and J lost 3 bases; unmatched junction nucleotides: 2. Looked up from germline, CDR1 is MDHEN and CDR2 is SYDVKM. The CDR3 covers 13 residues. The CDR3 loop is CASSFPGGYEQYF. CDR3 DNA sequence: TGTGCCAGCAGTTTCCCAGGGGGCTACGAGCAGTACTTC.

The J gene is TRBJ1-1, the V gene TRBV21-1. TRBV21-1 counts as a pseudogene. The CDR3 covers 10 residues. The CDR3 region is CVSTNTEAFF. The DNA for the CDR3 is TGTGTCTCTACCAACACTGAAGCTTTCTTT.